The 5 T cell receptor beta chains in this list originate from one sample, sequenced in a study of blood T cell repertoires in COVID-19. Repertoires were generated with immunoSEQ multiplex PCR, while TCRdb's copy carries only in-frame clones and drops some. Of about 300,000 clones listed, 85% to 90% were seen once; the top ten hold 4% to 5%. The source material was PBMCs or T cells enriched from blood (not recorded which). Every receptor here comes from a man aged 30 to 45 who had recovered from COVID-19.

The rearrangement uses TRBV6-5 and TRBJ2-7; 9 positions agree with TRBD2. Unmatched junction bases numbered 10, after V lost 7 bases and J lost 6 bases. Germline loops: CDR1 MNHEY, CDR2 SVGAGI. The CDR3 contains 14 residues. The CDR3 loop is CASTTSGPAGEQYF. The DNA for the CDR3 is TGTGCCAGCACGACTAGCGGCCCAGCTGGCGAGCAGTACTTC.

This clone is a singleton in its sample. V gene TRBV5-1 combines with J gene TRBJ2-1; 15 bases are shared with TRBD2. The CDR3 has 17 residues. Germline CDR1 SGHRS, CDR2 YFSETQ. V lost 4 bases and J lost 6; bases outside the gene matches: 8. The CDR3 sequence is CASSPTGTSGRTNEQFF. The CDR3 DNA follows: TGCGCCAGCAGCCCAACCGGGACTAGCGGGAGGACCAATGAGCAGTTCTTC.

V and J are TRBV7-2 and TRBJ1-4; D is undetermined. This CDR3 is built from 14 residues. Germline CDR1 SGHTA, CDR2 FQGNSA. V lost 0 bases and J lost 1, with 3 bases in between. The CDR3 DNA sequence: TGTGCCAGCAGCTTAGCCGGAACTAATGAAAAACTGTTTTTT. Translating it yields CASSLAGTNEKLFF. Filled out from reference TRBV7-2 and TRBJ1-4, the complete variable domain reads GAGVSQSPSNKVTEKGKDVELRCDPISGHTALYWYRQSLGQGLEFLIYFQGNSAPDKSGLPSDRFSAERTGGSVSTLTIQRTQQEDSAVYLCASSLAGTNEKLFFGSGTQLSVL.

The chain couples TRBV30 to TRBJ2-5; D gene ambiguous. The CDR3 has 13 amino acids. Germline V CDR1 and CDR2: GTSNPN, SVGIG (reference sequence). V lost 4 bases and J 2 bases, leaving 11 bases between the germline ends. The CDR3, as DNA: TGTGCCTGGACGGCCTCGAGGCAAGAGACCCAGTACTTC. Residues: CAWTASRQETQYF.

The count of this clone is one. The chain combines TRBV4-1 with TRBJ2-1, with a tentative D call TRBD2 (6 bases). The CDR3 extends over 15 amino acids. Germline V lookup: CDR1 MGHRA, CDR2 YSYEKL. V lost 4 bases and J 2 bases, leaving 12 bases between the germline ends. CDR3 sequence reads: CASSRVSGTYNEQFF. CDR3 in DNA: TGCGCCAGCAGCCGAGTTAGCGGTACCTACAATGAGCAGTTCTTC.